The 19 T cell receptor beta chains below come from one sample, sequenced in a study of blood T cell repertoires in COVID-19. Profiling relied on immunoSEQ multiplex PCR, and the TCRdb table lists in-frame clones only, not all of them. The sample consists of 150,000 to 200,000 clones, roughly nine tenths of them appearing once. Sequencing was performed on peripheral blood. The receptors stem from a man between 18 and 35 years old who had recovered from COVID-19.

This clone was seen once. The CDR3 region is CASSLAGGMEFF. Here the CDR3 DNA reads TGTGCCAGCAGCTTAGCAGGAGGGATGGAGTTCTTC. The V gene is TRBV7-9, the J gene TRBJ2-1; D may be TRBD2 (6 bases). There are 12 residues in the CDR3. Trimming took off 0 bases at V and 14 bases at J, with 11 bases between the two ends. The germline CDR1 and CDR2 sequences are SEHNR and FQNEAQ (reference sequence).

This clone has just one count. In DNA form, the CDR3 reads TGTGCCAGCAGTTACTCCAGGGTGGGGAACACCATATATTTT. Translating it yields CASSYSRVGNTIYF. The chain joins TRBV6-5 to TRBJ1-3, with D possibly matching TRBD1 (5 bases). Trimming removed 0 bases at V and 7 bases at J, with 10 bases between. The germline CDR1 and CDR2 sequences are MNHEY and SVGAGI. The CDR3 has 14 amino acids.

This sequence joins TRBV9 and TRBJ2-1; tentatively, D is TRBD2 (7 bases). Germline loops: CDR1 SGDLS, CDR2 YYNGEE. V lost 0 bases and J 2 bases, leaving 12 bases between the germline ends. The CDR3 is 16 amino acids. As DNA, the CDR3 is TGTGCCAGCAGCGTAGACGGCGGGGGCGCCTACAATGAGCAGTTCTTC. This encodes CASSVDGGGAYNEQFF.

The chain carries TRBV7-9 and TRBJ2-2; TRBD2 matches 10 bases. CDR3 length: 18 amino acids. Per germline, CDR1 SEHNR and CDR2 FQNEAQ (reference sequence). V lost 5 bases, J lost 4 bases, and 13 bases stayed unmatched. The CDR3 region is CASSTNLAGALSTGELFF. The CDR3 DNA reads TGTGCCAGCAGCACAAACCTAGCGGGAGCTTTGAGCACCGGGGAGCTGTTTTTT.

The V and J genes are TRBV6-2 or TRBV6-3 and TRBJ2-1; 11 nucleotides align to TRBD2. Germline values: CDR1 MNHEY, CDR2 SVGEGT. V dropped 6 bases and J dropped 8; count of bases not matched to a gene: 6. The CDR3 has 14 residues. The CDR3 bases are TGTGCCAGCAGCTCACTAGCGGGAGCCTATGAGCAGTTCTTC. Translated, it gives CASSSLAGAYEQFF.

The rearrangement joins TRBV15 to TRBJ2-7; the match to TRBD1 covers 9 bases. The germline CDR1 and CDR2 sequences are LNHNV and YYDKDF (reference sequence). Trimming removed 5 bases from V and 6 bases from J; junction bases left unmatched: 11. The length of the CDR3 is 15 residues. CDR3 amino acids: CATSRSGTGRFEQYF. DNA for the CDR3: TGTGCCACCAGCCGGTCCGGGACAGGGAGGTTCGAGCAGTACTTC. The variable domain in full, completed from reference TRBV15 and TRBJ2-7, reads DAMVIQNPRYQVTQFGKPVTLSCSQTLNHNVMYWYQQKSSQAPKLLFHYYDKDFNNEADTPDNFQSRRPNTSFCFLDIRSPGLGDTAMYLCATSRSGTGRFEQYFGPGTRLTVT.

The chain links TRBV7-9 to TRBJ1-2; D not certain. This CDR3 region has 15 residues. Germline CDR1 reads SEHNR; CDR2 reads FQNEAQ (reference sequence). The germline V and J ends were trimmed by 5 bases and 3 bases, with 16 bases remaining between them. This CDR3 reads CASSHPNLEDYGYTF. The CDR3 DNA sequence: TGTGCCAGCAGCCACCCGAACTTAGAGGACTATGGCTACACCTTC.

The chain is built from TRBV9 and TRBJ2-2, with TRBD2 matching 7 bases. The junction had 5 bases not matched to a gene; V was cut back by 0 bases and J by 0 bases. CDR1 is SGDLS, CDR2 YYNGEE, per germline. The CDR3 is 17 residues long. The CDR3 nucleotides are TGTGCCAGCAGCGTAGCTAGGGGACTATCGAACACCGGGGAGCTGTTTTTT. The encoded protein is CASSVARGLSNTGELFF.

This clone was seen only once. The V call is TRBV3-1 (or the pseudogene TRBV3-2), the J call TRBJ2-1; TRBD2 matches at 8 bases. Trimming at V came to 4 bases and at J to 6 bases, leaving 8 bases not matched to a gene. Germline CDR1 reads LGHDT; CDR2 reads YNNKEL (reference sequence). This CDR3 contains 15 residues. The CDR3 DNA reads as TGTGCCAGCAGCCCATATACTAGCGGAATCAATGAGCAGTTCTTC. It translates to CASSPYTSGINEQFF.

The J gene is TRBJ2-5, the V gene TRBV6-2 or TRBV6-3; TRBD1 matches 9 bases. With 0 bases clipped from V and 2 bases from J, the junction kept 16 bases outside the gene matches. The CDR3 has 20 amino acids. Germline V gives CDR1 MNHEY, CDR2 SVGEGT. In DNA form, the CDR3 reads TGTGCCAGCAGTTACTCATACGGACAGGGGCCTACCCCGGGGCAAGAGACCCAGTACTTC. Translation gives CASSYSYGQGPTPGQETQYF.

This chain connects TRBV6-2 or TRBV6-3 to TRBJ2-6, with D perhaps matching TRBD1 (7 bases). The CDR3 sequence is 16 residues long. V was trimmed by 2 bases and J by 3 bases, leaving 11 bases between them. Germline CDR1 reads MNHEY; CDR2 reads SVGEGT. The DNA of the CDR3 is TGTGCCAGCAGTTACGGGAGGACAGGTGGGGCCAACGTCCTGACTTTC. Its protein product is CASSYGRTGGANVLTF.

This clone was recorded many times. CDR3: CSASQTYEQYF. The CDR3 bases are TGCAGTGCTAGCCAAACCTACGAGCAGTACTTC. The V call is TRBV20-1, the J call TRBJ2-7; D unclear. CDR1 is DFQATT and CDR2 is SNEGSKA in the germline V gene (reference sequence). Trimming shortened V by 3 bases and J by 2 bases, and 5 bases separated the two germline ends. The CDR3 is made up of 11 amino acids.

CDR3 in amino acids: CASSFSPLDRGQDANYGYTF. The DNA of the CDR3 is TGTGCCAGCAGTTTCTCTCCCTTGGACAGGGGGCAAGATGCGAACTATGGCTACACCTTC. The chain employs TRBV27 and TRBJ1-2, with TRBD1 identical over 11 bases. Germline V lookup: CDR1 MNHEY, CDR2 SMNVEV (reference sequence). The CDR3 contains 20 residues. With V trimmed by 3 bases and J by 2 bases, 17 bases remained unmatched.

The chain combines TRBV29-1 with TRBJ1-2, with D possibly TRBD1 on 6 matching bases. Looked up from germline, CDR1 is SQVTM and CDR2 is ANQGSEA. This CDR3 region has 14 residues. The V end lost 6 bases, the J end lost 2 bases, and 16 bases lay between the germline ends. The CDR3 here is CSVDGQSQNYGYTF. CDR3 nucleotides: TGCAGCGTCGATGGACAGTCTCAAAACTATGGCTACACCTTC.

This rearrangement joins TRBV10-3 to TRBJ2-3; 9 positions match TRBD1. CDR1 ENHRY and CDR2 SYGVKD come from the germline V gene. The CDR3 is made up of 14 amino acids. The V and J ends lost 8 bases and 4 bases, in that order; junction bases with no gene match: 7. The CDR3 coding sequence is TGTGCCATCGGGGCGGGACAGGGTTCAGATACGCAGTATTTT. This sequence encodes CAIGAGQGSDTQYF.

The chain combines TRBV27 with TRBJ1-5; D gene unclear. With 5 bases removed from V and 0 bases from J, the gap between germline ends came to 8 bases. The germline V gene encodes CDR1 MNHEY and CDR2 SMNVEV (reference sequence). This CDR3 has 14 amino acids. CDR3 sequence (DNA): TGTGCCAGCAGTCTTCAGTATAGCAATCAGCCCCAGCATTTT. It yields the protein CASSLQYSNQPQHF.

This clone showed up just once. The genes are TRBV7-9 and TRBJ2-1; D is possibly TRBD2 (6 bases). Trimming took off 9 bases at V and 10 bases at J, with 19 bases between the two ends. CDR3 size: 13 residues. CDR1 is SEHNR and CDR2 is FQNEAQ in the germline V gene (reference sequence). CDR3 nucleotide sequence: TGTGCCAGTACCCTCACCGGGGACTTCGAGCAGTTCTTC. It translates to CASTLTGDFEQFF. Full variable domain (rest looked up from reference TRBV7-9 and TRBJ2-1): DTGVSQNPRHKITKRGQNVTFRCDPISEHNRLYWYRQTLGQGPEFLTYFQNEAQLEKSRLLSDRFSAERPKGSFSTLEIQRTEQGDSAMYLCASTLTGDFEQFFGPGTRLTVL.

V usage is TRBV14 and J usage is TRBJ1-2, with TRBD1 identical over 7 bases. CDR1 is SGHDN, CDR2 FVKESK, per germline. The CDR3 covers 13 residues. J gave up 4 bases and V 8 bases, and 7 bases lay outside the gene matches. This chain's CDR3 is CASRDSGSYGYTF. In nucleotides, the CDR3 is TGTGCCAGCCGGGACAGCGGCAGCTATGGCTACACCTTC.

The rearrangement uses TRBV9 and TRBJ2-5; 8 nucleotides agree with TRBD1. Trimming cost V 5 bases and J 5 bases; bases outside gene matches: 5. This CDR3 region has 13 residues. The germline V gene has CDR1 SGDLS and CDR2 YYNGEE. CDR3: CASSPDRVETQYF. The CDR3 bases are TGTGCCAGCAGTCCGGACAGGGTTGAGACCCAGTACTTC.